The present T cell receptor (beta chain) was sequenced within a study of CD8 T cells in ankylosing spondylitis. This clonotype occurred many times. The antigen is not known. Each CDR3 protein is one row after TCRdb ran MiXCR on the 5' RACE reads. Of roughly 170,000 distinct CDR3 sequences listed, 9.8% are singletons. CDR1 and CDR2 from the germline V gene are SEHNR and FQNEAQ (reference sequence). This CDR3 is built from 13 residues. With 4 bases removed from V and 10 bases from J, the gap between germline ends came to 14 bases. Findings of the study overall: Disease-linked clones, CD8+, were relatively rare in peripheral blood. There was a TCR beta motif, made of several highly homologous variants, that appeared characteristic of ankylosing spondylitis blood.

Sequencing was performed on blood, either unsorted or a sorted T cell fraction (not recorded which). The receptor comes from a female donor with ankylosing spondylitis or in good health (not recorded which). The chain recombines TRBV7-9 with TRBJ2-1, with D possibly TRBD1 on 6 matching bases. The CDR3 here is CASSSPMGAEQFF. Written as DNA, the CDR3 is TGTGCCAGCAGCTCCCCAATGGGGGCCGAGCAGTTCTTC.